Listed below are T cell receptor beta chains from one sample, sequenced in a study of PD-L1 blockade in urothelial cancer. Generated by immunoSEQ multiplex PCR, the TCRdb table keeps only in-frame clones and is missing some. In the table there are 95,000 or so clones, roughly 87% of which are singletons. Specimen: PBMCs, collected around atezolizumab (anti-PD-L1) treatment. Receptor source: a man aged 60-69 years with urothelial cancer. Both conserved end residues are part of each CDR3. A D gene is named only where the DNA matches it firmly. For some rows the clone size is stated as once, few or many, or as a class when expanded; others skip it.

D: .; size: once; V: TRBV28; length: 15; J: TRBJ2-1; CDR3: CASSSAGLPEGEQFF; DNA: TGTGCCAGCAGTTCCGCGGGACTCCCCGAGGGTGAGCAGTTCTTC
D: .; size: .; V: TRBV18; length: 14; J: TRBJ2-2; CDR3: CASSPDGRAGELFF; DNA: TGTGCCAGCTCACCGGACGGGCGGGCCGGGGAGCTGTTTTTT
D: TRBD2; size: .; V: TRBV13; length: 14; J: TRBJ2-3; CDR3: CASSGRTSGGGWYF; DNA: TGTGCCAGCAGCGGACGGACTAGCGGTGGGGGGTGGTATTTT
D: .; size: .; V: TRBV29-1; length: 14; J: TRBJ2-6; CDR3: CSVEPGVGANVLTF; DNA: TGCAGCGTTGAACCAGGGGTCGGGGCCAACGTCCTGACTTTC
D: .; size: .; V: TRBV7-2; length: 15; J: TRBJ1-2; CDR3: CASSSDRQGNYGYTF; DNA: TGTGCCAGCAGCTCAGACCGCCAGGGTAACTATGGCTACACCTTC
D: .; size: .; V: TRBV5-4; length: 16; J: TRBJ2-1; CDR3: CASSHQRQSSYNEQFF; DNA: TGTGCCAGCAGCCACCAGAGGCAGAGCTCCTACAATGAGCAGTTCTTC
D: TRBD1; size: .; V: TRBV6-5; length: 15; J: TRBJ1-1; CDR3: CASIPRTGPGTEAFF; DNA: TGTGCCAGCATTCCTCGGACAGGGCCGGGCACTGAAGCTTTCTTT
D: TRBD1; size: few; V: TRBV7-8; length: 14; J: TRBJ1-2; CDR3: CASSLGTGESGYTF; DNA: TGTGCCAGCAGCTTAGGGACAGGGGAGAGTGGCTACACCTTC
D: .; size: .; V: TRBV5-6; length: 18; J: TRBJ2-5; CDR3: CASSFSPWPLSRGETQYF; DNA: TGTGCCAGCAGCTTTTCCCCTTGGCCCTTGTCTCGGGGAGAGACCCAGTACTTC
D: .; size: .; V: TRBV11-2; length: 16; J: TRBJ1-3; CDR3: CASSLDQLRSGNTIYF; DNA: TGTGCCAGCAGCTTAGATCAACTAAGATCTGGAAACACCATATATTTT
D: TRBD1; size: .; V: TRBV2; length: 15; J: TRBJ2-7; CDR3: CASSSFRQGSHEQYF; DNA: TGTGCCAGCAGTTCCTTTAGACAGGGCAGCCACGAGCAGTACTTC
D: .; size: .; V: TRBV6-5; length: 11; J: TRBJ2-2; CDR3: CASREGGELFF; DNA: TGTGCCAGCAGGGAGGGCGGGGAGCTGTTTTTT
D: TRBD2; size: .; V: TRBV7-9; length: 17; J: TRBJ2-1; CDR3: CASSASRLAGGFNEQFF; DNA: TGTGCCAGCAGCGCTTCTCGACTAGCGGGAGGGTTCAATGAGCAGTTCTTC
D: .; size: .; V: TRBV9; length: 14; J: TRBJ2-3; CDR3: CASNDGGPTDTQYF; DNA: TGTGCCAGCAATGACGGGGGGCCCACAGATACGCAGTATTTT